These 20 T cell receptor beta chains came from one sample sequenced in a study of blood T cell repertoires in COVID-19 (dated by TCRdb to 2020 to 2022). Library preparation used the immunoSEQ multiplex PCR assay. Held by TCRdb, this immuneACCESS table contains in-frame sequences only and omits some clones. Under half of the omission traces to an unresolved V gene where checked; the cause of the rest is unknown. The sample table holds 80,000 or so clones, of which roughly 82% were seen once. Roughly 12% of the sample is in the top ten clones. Sequenced sample: peripheral blood. The source is a man aged 80 or over with acute or convalescent COVID-19.

J is TRBJ2-3 and V is TRBV6-5; D is unclear. The V end was cut by 7 bases, the J end by 0 bases, with 5 bases between. Germline values: CDR1 MNHEY, CDR2 SVGAGI. The CDR3 is made up of 12 amino acids. The CDR3 spells CASTSSTDTQYF. DNA of the CDR3: TGTGCCAGCACCTCTAGCACAGATACGCAGTATTTT.

This chain joins TRBV6-5 and TRBJ1-6, with D uncertain. From germline, CDR1 is MNHEY and CDR2 SVGAGI. The CDR3 runs 14 residues. V lost 2 bases, J lost 7 bases, and 9 bases lay in between. This CDR3 reads CASSYRVENSPLHF. The DNA of the CDR3 is TGTGCCAGCAGTTACCGGGTCGAAAATTCACCCCTCCACTTT.

The J gene is TRBJ1-2, the V gene TRBV3-1 (or the pseudogene TRBV3-2), with 9 bases that match TRBD1. Germline V gene sequence: CDR1 LGHDT, CDR2 YNNKEL (reference sequence). The CDR3 extends over 15 amino acids. Germline trimming cut 4 bases from V and 4 bases from J; bases unmatched to any gene: 7. CDR3 in amino acids: CASSPSGQGSYGYTF. CDR3 coding DNA: TGTGCCAGCAGCCCCAGCGGACAGGGGAGCTATGGCTACACCTTC.

The J gene is TRBJ2-5, the V gene TRBV2, with D uncertain. Trimming removed 6 bases at V and 5 bases at J, with 16 bases between. This CDR3 is built from 14 residues. The germline gives CDR1 SNHLY, CDR2 FYNNEI. The CDR3 DNA reads TGTGCCAGCAGCCTCTCTGTAGCTGGGGAGACCCAGTACTTC. It encodes CASSLSVAGETQYF.

CDR3 loop: CASSLGSSGAEAFF. The CDR3 bases are TGTGCCAGCAGCTTAGGATCCTCGGGGGCTGAAGCTTTCTTT. This chain links TRBV7-9 with TRBJ1-1, with D possibly matching TRBD1 (5 bases). The CDR3 sequence is 14 residues long. The germline CDR1 and CDR2 sequences are SEHNR and FQNEAQ (reference sequence). V was pared by 1 base and J by 6 bases, with 12 bases between.

The CDR3 is CSVLRTGRGTDTQYF. The CDR3 nucleotides are TGCAGCGTCCTACGGACAGGGAGGGGCACAGATACGCAGTATTTT. J is TRBJ2-3 and V is TRBV29-1; a weak D match, TRBD1 (8 bases). There are 15 residues in the CDR3. V was cut by 6 bases and J by 1 base, with 17 bases left in between. Germline CDR1 reads SQVTM; CDR2 reads ANQGSEA.

This clone was seen a handful of times. V usage is TRBV14 and J usage is TRBJ1-2; TRBD1 is a possible D gene (5 bases). V dropped 6 bases and J dropped 2 bases, with 16 bases sitting between them. Germline CDR1 reads SGHDN; CDR2 reads FVKESK. The CDR3 length is 15 residues. This CDR3 is CASRPGTAGNYGYTF. CDR3 coding DNA: TGTGCCAGCAGACCAGGGACGGCGGGGAACTATGGCTACACCTTC.

The V and J genes are TRBV10-3 and TRBJ2-7, with 11 bases identical to TRBD1. The CDR3 runs 12 residues. V shed 10 bases and J 8 bases; nucleotides not matched to a gene: 7. The germline V gene encodes CDR1 ENHRY and CDR2 SYGVKD. CDR3 sequence reads: CATRTGGSQQYF. CDR3 coding DNA: TGTGCCACTCGGACAGGGGGCTCCCAGCAGTACTTC.

This chain joins TRBV3-1 (or the pseudogene TRBV3-2) and TRBJ1-5; possible D gene TRBD1, 5 bases. V was trimmed by 0 bases and J by 8 bases, leaving 14 bases between them. Germline CDR1 is LGHDT and CDR2 is YNNKEL (reference sequence). This CDR3 contains 15 residues. CDR3 amino acids: CASSQEGLGPKPQHF. CDR3 nucleotides: TGTGCCAGCAGCCAAGAGGGACTGGGGCCAAAGCCCCAGCATTTT.

The sample holds a few counts of this clone. The chain combines TRBV2 with TRBJ1-6; tentative D call: TRBD1 (6 bases). The V gene's germline CDR1 is SNHLY and CDR2 FYNNEI. Between the trimmed V and J ends, which lost 7 bases and 5 bases, there was a span of 12 bases. This CDR3 spans 14 amino acids. CDR3 loop: CASIRTANNSPLHF. The CDR3 DNA follows: TGTGCCAGCATTAGGACAGCTAATAATTCACCCCTCCACTTT.

This clone was counted between two and nine times. This sequence joins TRBV30 and TRBJ2-5; no firm D call. Germline CDR1 reads GTSNPN; CDR2 reads SVGIG (reference sequence). This CDR3 region has 11 residues. Trimming removed 0 bases at V and 5 bases at J, with 4 bases between. The DNA of the CDR3 is TGTGCCTGGAGTGTCCGGGAGACCCAGTACTTC. Translating it yields CAWSVRETQYF.

This chain links TRBV10-2 with TRBJ2-7, with 9 bases lining up with TRBD1. Germline lookup yields CDR1 WSHSY and CDR2 SAAADI. This CDR3 comprises 16 residues. The J segment lost 2 bases and the V segment lost 3 bases, leaving 8 bases of the junction unmatched. CDR3 sequence (DNA): TGCGCCAGCAGTGAAATACCCGGGACAGGGCCCTACGAGCAGTACTTC. As protein: CASSEIPGTGPYEQYF.

The chain employs TRBV5-1 and TRBJ2-1; 8 nucleotides agree with TRBD2. From germline, CDR1 is SGHRS and CDR2 YFSETQ. This CDR3 is built from 14 residues. Trimming removed 4 bases from V and 6 bases from J; junction bases left unmatched: 6. CDR3 in amino acids: CASSPLAGGNEQFF. The CDR3 DNA sequence: TGCGCCAGCAGCCCCTTGGCGGGGGGCAATGAGCAGTTCTTC. Together with reference TRBV5-1 and TRBJ2-1, the CDR3 gives the full variable domain: KAGVTQTPRYLIKTRGQQVTLSCSPISGHRSVSWYQQTPGQGLQFLFEYFSETQRNKGNFPGRFSGRQFSNSRSEMNVSTLELGDSALYLCASSPLAGGNEQFFGPGTRLTVL.

The chain recombines TRBV12-3 or TRBV12-4 with TRBJ1-1; 7 nucleotides match TRBD1. The CDR3 runs 13 residues. V lost 1 base and J lost 5; bases outside the gene matches: 1. The CDR3 nucleotides are TGTGCCAGCAGTTTAGACAGGGGAACTGAAGCTTTCTTT. It encodes CASSLDRGTEAFF.

The sample holds one count of this clone. V usage is TRBV3-1 (or the pseudogene TRBV3-2) and J usage is TRBJ2-3, with 7 bases fitting TRBD2. This CDR3 spans 15 amino acids. V was clipped by 4 bases and J by 8 bases; unmatched bases: 12. Per germline, CDR1 LGHDT and CDR2 YNNKEL (reference sequence). The CDR3 DNA reads as TGTGCCAGCAGCCGGGAGGGCCAGGTCTGGGTTACGCAGTATTTT. Protein product: CASSREGQVWVTQYF.

V and J are TRBV29-1 and TRBJ1-1, with a possible D match to TRBD1 (6 bases). Germline V CDR1 and CDR2: SQVTM, ANQGSEA. This CDR3 is 11 amino acids long. The V gene lost 7 bases and the J gene lost 1 base, with 7 bases spanning the gap. The CDR3 sequence: CSGDKNTEAFF. As DNA, the CDR3 is TGCAGCGGGGACAAGAACACTGAAGCTTTCTTT. Based on the CDR3 plus reference TRBV29-1 and TRBJ1-1, the full variable domain is SAVISQKPSRDICQRGTSLTIQCQVDSQVTMMFWYRQQPGQSLTLIATANQGSEATYESGFVIDKFPISRPNLTFSTLTVSNMSPEDSSIYLCSGDKNTEAFFGQGTRLTVV.

The gene calls are TRBV5-1 and TRBJ1-5, with 10 bases lining up with TRBD1. The CDR3 extends over 15 amino acids. CDR1 and CDR2 from the germline V gene are SGHRS and YFSETQ. J gave up 9 bases and V 3 bases, and 9 bases lay outside the gene matches. CDR3: CASSYGTGDELPQHF. The CDR3, as DNA: TGCGCCAGCAGCTACGGGACAGGGGACGAATTGCCCCAGCATTTT.

The chain carries TRBV6-5 and TRBJ1-2, with 8 bases fitting TRBD1. The ends lost 2 bases at V and 4 bases at J; junction bases unmatched: 9. Looked up from germline, CDR1 is MNHEY and CDR2 is SVGAGI. The CDR3 length is 16 residues. CDR3 region: CASSYGDRGALYGYTF. CDR3 coding DNA: TGTGCCAGCAGTTACGGCGACAGGGGCGCACTCTATGGCTACACCTTC.

The chain is built from TRBV6-6 and TRBJ2-5, with TRBD2 identical over 10 bases. The germline V gene has CDR1 MNHNY and CDR2 SVGAGI (reference sequence). Unmatched junction bases numbered 9, after V lost 7 bases and J lost 4 bases. The CDR3 covers 15 residues. As DNA, the CDR3 is TGTGCCAGCAAGAGTAATCCTAGCGGGGGAGAGACCCAGTACTTC. It encodes CASKSNPSGGETQYF.

V and J are TRBV18 and TRBJ1-6; unclear D gene. The CDR3 spans 15 residues. The V gene lost 1 base and the J gene lost 10 bases, with 14 bases spanning the gap. Germline CDR1 is KGHSH and CDR2 is LQKENI. The CDR3 region has the DNA TGTGCCAGCTCACCACAATGGACTCCTGGGTCACCCCTCCACTTT. Protein: CASSPQWTPGSPLHF. The full variable domain, in which reference TRBV18 and TRBJ1-6 provide the parts outside the CDR3, is NAGVMQNPRHLVRRRGQEARLRCSPMKGHSHVYWYRQLPEEGLKFMVYLQKENIIDESGMPKERFSAEFPKEGPSILRIQQVVRGDSAAYFCASSPQWTPGSPLHFGNGTRLTVT.